The clone carrying this TCR beta chain was observed a few times. What it binds is unknown. CDR1 SGHVS and CDR2 FQNEAQ come from the germline V gene. V shed 5 bases and J 14 bases; nucleotides not matched to a gene: 12. This CDR3 has 14 amino acids. This record belongs to a study of beta chain features in type 1 diabetes. Across the study: Summed over all samples, the examined sorted cells came to roughly 110 million. Study observations and caveats: TCRB CDR3s from Type 1 diabetes patients were moderately but significantly shorter in all four CD4+ subsets. Among patients, naive, central memory and Treg TCRB repertoires appeared more similar than among healthy donors. A possible short-template PCR bias applies equally to patients and controls.

Naive, central memory, regulatory and stem cell-like memory cells within the CD4+ compartment were sorted using CD45RO/CCR7/CD25/CD127/CD95/CD27. The authors reverse transcribed all of the isolated RNA, so sequencing captured expressed TCRB transcripts. TCRdb's table, derived via immunoSEQ multiplex PCR, lists solely in-frame clones and lacks some. Of about 70,000 clones in the sample, around 49% were seen once. Sequenced sample: central memory CD4+ T cells from blood. This sequence was found in a man between 25 and 39 years old with type 1 diabetes. The chain links TRBV7-8 to TRBJ2-1, with TRBD1 matching over 10 bases. The CDR3 sequence is CASSVSATGGAKFF. CDR3 bases: TGTGCCAGCAGCGTCTCCGCGACAGGGGGCGCAAAGTTCTTC.